This T cell receptor (beta chain) was profiled in a study of blood T cell repertoires in COVID-19. Overall study: Samples taken during acute and convalescent COVID-19 were collected in the United States, Italy and Spain. Sources were T cells, B-cell-depleted T cells, or PBMCs; the material itself was cDNA or gDNA.

TCRdb's table, derived via immunoSEQ multiplex PCR, lists solely in-frame clones and lacks some. This sample carries approximately 220,000 clones, around 87% of them seen once, and the ten largest clones take 3%. The germline V gene has CDR1 SNHLY and CDR2 FYNNEI. Trimming cost V 7 bases and J 0 bases, with 13 bases left between them. CDR3 length equals 14 residues. The chain combines TRBV2 with TRBJ2-7; D perhaps matches TRBD2 (6 bases). Sequencing was performed on peripheral blood. The receptor's source is a man in his 60s with acute or convalescent COVID-19. For the CDR3, the DNA is TGTGCCAGCAAAAATAGCGGCACCTCCTACGAGCAGTACTTC. Amino acids: CASKNSGTSYEQYF.